This T cell receptor (beta chain) comes out of a study of T cell responses to AZD1222 COVID-19 vaccine. Whole-study findings and limits: Reportedly, close to half of spike-specific TCRs are directed against unmutated variant regions. Seropositive status at baseline applied to only six AZD1222 recipients. None of the repertoires were sampled until the peak T cell response had passed.

V was shortened by 5 bases and J by 5 bases, with 19 bases between the two germline ends. Germline V gives CDR1 SGHRS, CDR2 YFSETQ. CDR3 length equals 15 residues. Some clones are missing from TCRdb's copy, which holds only in-frame ones; the method was immunoSEQ multiplex PCR. The sample shows 110,000 or so clones, 88% of them seen only once. Concerning this clone itself: Antigen: not known.

The source was peripheral blood, collected 28 days after the second AZD1222 dose. The chain links TRBV5-1 to TRBJ2-5, with a weak D call TRBD1 (5 bases). The receptor comes from an adult who received the AZD1222 COVID-19 vaccine. This chain's CDR3 is CASRTEQNNWETQYF. DNA of the CDR3: TGCGCCAGCAGGACAGAGCAGAACAATTGGGAGACCCAGTACTTC.